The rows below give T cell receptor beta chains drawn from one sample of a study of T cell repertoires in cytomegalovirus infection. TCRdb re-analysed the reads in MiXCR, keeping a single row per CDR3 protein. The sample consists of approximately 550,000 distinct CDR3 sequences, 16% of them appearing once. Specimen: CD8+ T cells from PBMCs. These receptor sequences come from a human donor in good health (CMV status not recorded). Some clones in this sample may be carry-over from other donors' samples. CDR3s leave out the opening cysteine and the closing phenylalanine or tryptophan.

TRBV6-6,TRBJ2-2,ASSYSVQLAGLTRANTGELF
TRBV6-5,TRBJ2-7,ASSYSAGEQY
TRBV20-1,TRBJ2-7,SASPGTVDEQY
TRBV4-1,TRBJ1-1,ASSQATENTEAF
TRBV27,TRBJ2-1,ASSFRGSYNEQF
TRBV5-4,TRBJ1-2,ASSRVMDRGYGYT
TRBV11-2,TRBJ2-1,ASSYLGVDEYNEQF
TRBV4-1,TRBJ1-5,ASSQALSNQPQH
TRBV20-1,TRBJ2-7,SARGVGAVISYEQY
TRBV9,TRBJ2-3,ASSLQATDTQY
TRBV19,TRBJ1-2,ASSIYTGGDYGYT
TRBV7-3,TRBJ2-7,ASSLIGDKGEQY
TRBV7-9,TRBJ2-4,ASSNPQDGTGRDLAKNIQY
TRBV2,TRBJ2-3,ASSEAVKGGWRDTQY
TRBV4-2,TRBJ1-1,ASSKTGQPVNTEAF
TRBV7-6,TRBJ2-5,ASSLAYNQETQY
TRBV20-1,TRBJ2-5,SARAPWAGPRGETQY
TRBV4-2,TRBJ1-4,ASSQAQGQLANEKLF
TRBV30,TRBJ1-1,AWSVQGWEGGTEAF
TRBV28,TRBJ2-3,ASSLVETSTDTQY
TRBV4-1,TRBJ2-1,ASSPRFSGSSYNEQF
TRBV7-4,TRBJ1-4,ASRPTGGGTNEKLF
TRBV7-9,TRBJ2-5,ASSSRQGAVETQY
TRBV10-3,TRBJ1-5,AISAVGTGVQPQH
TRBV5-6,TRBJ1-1,ASSLMETAEAF
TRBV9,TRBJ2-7,ASSPREGSYEQY
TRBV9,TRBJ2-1,ASSFKRENPDYNEQF
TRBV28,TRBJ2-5,ASSLLQEVQETQY
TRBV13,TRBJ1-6,ASSFEGSPLH
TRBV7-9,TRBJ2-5,ASLRSGAGETQY
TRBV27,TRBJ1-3,ASSPGFTGNTIY
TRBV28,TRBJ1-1,ASTPWGSEAF
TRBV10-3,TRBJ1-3,ALAIGNTIY
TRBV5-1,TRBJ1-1,ASIGGPKGGTEAF
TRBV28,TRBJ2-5,ASSPGTSGRAVETQY
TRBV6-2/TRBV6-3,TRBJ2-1,ASSYSLLANYNEQF
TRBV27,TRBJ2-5,ASSLLTEQETQY
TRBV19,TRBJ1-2,ATEEAGLRHGYT
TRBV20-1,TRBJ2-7,SAGGPGQGALEQY
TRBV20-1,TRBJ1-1,SARALLNRTTEAF
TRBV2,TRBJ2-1,ASWGNNEQF
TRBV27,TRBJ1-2,ASSYRGGGGYT
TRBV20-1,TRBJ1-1,SARDPGQGAAPNTEAF
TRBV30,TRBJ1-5,ASKDGGNQPQH
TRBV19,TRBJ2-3,ATGTSGFTDTQY
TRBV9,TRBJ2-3,ASSDGTSTDTQY
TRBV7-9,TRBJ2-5,ASSFRRGTSETQY
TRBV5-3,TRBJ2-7,ASSNDDRAFSYEQY
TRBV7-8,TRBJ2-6,ASSSGPGANVLT